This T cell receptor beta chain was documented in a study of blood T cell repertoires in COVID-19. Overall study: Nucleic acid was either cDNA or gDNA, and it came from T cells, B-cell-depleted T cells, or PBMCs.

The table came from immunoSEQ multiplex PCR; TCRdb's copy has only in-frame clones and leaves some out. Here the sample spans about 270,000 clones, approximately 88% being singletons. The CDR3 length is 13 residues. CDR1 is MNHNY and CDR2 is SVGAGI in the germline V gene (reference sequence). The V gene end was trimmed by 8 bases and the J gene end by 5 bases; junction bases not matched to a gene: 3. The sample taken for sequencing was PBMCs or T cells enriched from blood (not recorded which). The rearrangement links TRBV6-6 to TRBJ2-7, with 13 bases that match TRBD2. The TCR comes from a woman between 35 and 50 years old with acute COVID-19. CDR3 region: CASWGLAGNEQYF. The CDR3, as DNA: TGTGCCAGCTGGGGACTAGCGGGGAACGAGCAGTACTTC.